These 23 T cell receptor beta chains originate from one sample sequenced in a study of control samples from healthy donors and cancer patients. The protocol was immunoSEQ multiplex PCR, while the TCRdb copy is restricted to in-frame clones and leaves out a portion. The sample lists about 65,000 clones; 90% were seen once. Sequenced: PBMCs. The receptors here all came from a woman aged 50 to 60 with colorectal cancer.

The chain is built from TRBV5-6 and TRBJ1-6; D is possibly TRBD1 (5 bases). The CDR3 contains 16 residues. Germline-derived CDR1 and CDR2 are SGHDT and YYEEEE. Trimming stripped 3 bases from V and 5 bases from J, with 15 bases between. This CDR3 is CASSSDTGTNNSPLHF. DNA for the CDR3: TGTGCCAGCAGCTCGGATACCGGGACTAATAATTCACCCCTCCACTTT.

The chain is built from TRBV2 and TRBJ1-1, with TRBD1 as a possible D gene (5 bases). The germline CDR1 and CDR2 sequences are SNHLY and FYNNEI. The CDR3 loop spans 13 amino acids. Trimming stripped 8 bases from V and 1 base from J, with 11 bases between. CDR3 loop: CASGQGENTEAFF. In DNA, the CDR3 is TGTGCCAGCGGCCAGGGTGAGAACACTGAAGCTTTCTTT.

This chain uses TRBV18 with TRBJ1-1; D is unresolved. V lost 4 bases, J lost 1 base, and 7 bases lay in between. CDR1 and CDR2 (germline): KGHSH, LQKENI. This CDR3 is built from 13 residues. The chain's CDR3 is CASSQIRNTEAFF. The CDR3 nucleotides are TGTGCCAGCTCACAGATTCGGAACACTGAAGCTTTCTTT.

V is TRBV11-2 and J is TRBJ2-3; either TRBD1 or TRBD2 may supply D (5 bases each). From germline, CDR1 is SGHAT and CDR2 FQNNGV. Trimming took off 0 bases at V and 6 bases at J, with 22 bases between the two ends. This CDR3 has 18 amino acids. CDR3 amino acids: CASSLDLESGTDWDTQYF. As DNA, the CDR3 is TGTGCCAGCAGCTTAGACCTTGAATCCGGGACCGACTGGGATACGCAGTATTTT. The whole variable domain, filled in from reference TRBV11-2 and TRBJ2-3, reads EAGVAQSPRYKIIEKRQSVAFWCNPISGHATLYWYQQILGQGPKLLIQFQNNGVVDDSQLPKDRFSAERLKGVDSTLKIQPAKLEDSAVYLCASSLDLESGTDWDTQYFGPGTRLTVL.

The chain combines TRBV5-1 with TRBJ2-3; no firm D call. This CDR3 has 17 amino acids. Deletions cut 0 bases from V and 2 bases from J, with 16 bases between. Germline CDR1 reads SGHRS; CDR2 reads YFSETQ. Here the CDR3 reads CASSLEGLPSPTDTQYF. CDR3 in DNA: TGCGCCAGCAGCTTGGAAGGGCTCCCATCCCCCACAGATACGCAGTATTTT.

V and J are TRBV6-5 and TRBJ1-5, with 7 bases identical to TRBD1. CDR1 is MNHEY and CDR2 is SVGAGI in the germline V gene. The CDR3 runs 15 residues. J lost 4 bases, V lost 6 bases, and 9 bases had no gene match. The CDR3 loop reads CASSQGGGWNQPQHF. CDR3 sequence (DNA): TGTGCCAGCAGCCAGGGAGGGGGCTGGAATCAGCCCCAGCATTTT.

This clone appeared once. This specimen includes other DNA sequences encoding the same CDR3. J is TRBJ2-5 and V is TRBV30; D ambiguous. Germline CDR1 GTSNPN, CDR2 SVGIG (reference sequence). The V gene lost 0 bases and the J gene lost 4 bases, with 3 bases spanning the gap. There are 11 residues in the CDR3. The CDR3 DNA reads as TGTGCCTGGAGTGTACGAGAGACCCAGTACTTC. It encodes CAWSVRETQYF.

The genes are TRBV2 and TRBJ1-2; D remains ambiguous. V lost 3 bases and J 10 bases, leaving 9 bases between the germline ends. The CDR3 runs to 11 residues. Germline V gene lookup returns CDR1 SNHLY and CDR2 FYNNEI. The CDR3 reads CASSESTYYTF. The DNA for the CDR3 is TGTGCCAGCAGTGAGTCGACCTACTACACCTTC. Full variable domain (outside the CDR3, taken from reference TRBV2 and TRBJ1-2): EPEVTQTPSHQVTQMGQEVILRCVPISNHLYFYWYRQILGQKVEFLVSFYNNEISEKSEIFDDQFSVERPDGSNFTLKIRSTKLEDSAMYFCASSESTYYTFGSGTRLTVV.

This clone has a handful of counts. The chain combines TRBV11-2 with TRBJ2-3, with D uncertain. This CDR3 has 14 amino acids. Germline V gene lookup returns CDR1 SGHAT and CDR2 FQNNGV. V was clipped by 3 bases and J by 2 bases, with 9 bases between them. The CDR3 region has the DNA TGTGCCAGCAGCTTGGGCAGTTCCACAGATACGCAGTATTTT. It yields the protein CASSLGSSTDTQYF.

This rearrangement joins TRBV6-5 to TRBJ1-3; D ambiguous. V was clipped by 6 bases and J by 0 bases, with 3 bases between them. Looked up from germline, CDR1 is MNHEY and CDR2 is SVGAGI. This CDR3 has 12 residues. CDR3 region: CASRSSGNTIYF. The DNA of the CDR3 is TGTGCCAGCAGATCCTCTGGAAACACCATATATTTT.

The chain recombines TRBV19 with TRBJ1-5; D not resolved. Looked up from germline, CDR1 is LNHDA and CDR2 is SQIVND (reference sequence). The CDR3 is 15 residues long. The ends were cut back, 4 bases at V and 1 base at J, with 11 bases in the middle. The CDR3 reads CASSSPLRSNQPQHF. The CDR3 nucleotides read TGTGCCAGTAGTAGCCCCCTAAGAAGCAATCAGCCCCAGCATTTT. Using reference TRBV19 and TRBJ1-5 for the parts outside the CDR3, the full variable domain is DGGITQSPKYLFRKEGQNVTLSCEQNLNHDAMYWYRQDPGQGLRLIYYSQIVNDFQKGDIAEGYSVSREKKESFPLTVTSAQKNPTAFYLCASSSPLRSNQPQHFGDGTRLSIL.

The V call is TRBV11-2, the J call TRBJ1-1, with D hard to call. The CDR3 is 13 amino acids. From germline, CDR1 is SGHAT and CDR2 FQNNGV. V was clipped by 8 bases and J by 3 bases, with 13 bases between them. The CDR3 spells CASGDVGDTEAFF. DNA of the CDR3: TGTGCCAGCGGAGATGTAGGTGACACTGAAGCTTTCTTT.

V gene TRBV4-2 combines with J gene TRBJ2-3; the match to TRBD2 covers 12 bases. The CDR3 has 16 amino acids. The V and J ends lost 4 bases and 3 bases, in that order; junction bases with no gene match: 5. CDR1 is LGHNA, CDR2 YNFKEQ, per germline. The DNA of the CDR3 is TGTGCCAGCAGCCCTGGCACTAGCGGGGGGACAGATACGCAGTATTTT. Translating it yields CASSPGTSGGTDTQYF.

The chain carries TRBV28 and TRBJ2-7; 11 bases match TRBD2. The CDR3 covers 16 residues. V trimming: 2 bases; J trimming: 0 bases; junction bases outside the gene matches: 3. Germline V lookup: CDR1 MDHEN, CDR2 SYDVKM. CDR3 nucleotides: TGTGCCAGCAGTTTAACTAGCGGGGGCATCTCCTACGAGCAGTACTTC. It codes for CASSLTSGGISYEQYF.

The CDR3 nucleotides are TGTGCCAGCAGTGAATCGGGGCAGAGCTATGGCTACACCTTC. This sequence encodes CASSESGQSYGYTF. This rearrangement joins TRBV6-1 to TRBJ1-2; TRBD1 might be the D (5 bases). In germline, CDR1 is MNHNS, CDR2 SASEGT. Trimming took off 2 bases at V and 4 bases at J, with 11 bases between the two ends. The CDR3 spans 14 residues.

The rearrangement joins TRBV19 to TRBJ2-7, with 13 bases that match TRBD2. V shed 5 bases and J 4 bases; nucleotides not matched to a gene: 5. Germline-derived CDR1 and CDR2 are LNHDA and SQIVND (reference sequence). The CDR3 consists of 15 residues. The CDR3: CASSAGLAGVYEQYF. The CDR3 region has the DNA TGTGCCAGTAGTGCCGGACTAGCGGGAGTATACGAGCAGTACTTC.

A single count supports this clone. J is TRBJ1-1 and V is TRBV14; D unresolved. Trimming pared 1 base from V and 3 bases from J, leaving 6 bases between. The CDR3 has 13 amino acids. CDR1 is SGHDN and CDR2 is FVKESK in the germline V gene. CDR3 DNA: TGTGCCAGCAGCCAAGTCTTCCACACTGAAGCTTTCTTT. The encoded protein is CASSQVFHTEAFF.

The chain links TRBV27 to TRBJ2-7, with 9 bases matching TRBD1. The V segment lost 4 bases and the J segment 8 bases; nucleotides outside the gene matches: 15. Germline lookup yields CDR1 MNHEY and CDR2 SMNVEV (reference sequence). There are 16 residues in the CDR3. The CDR3: CASSSESGTGSIKQYF. The DNA of the CDR3 is TGTGCCAGCAGTTCCGAATCCGGGACAGGGAGTATCAAGCAGTACTTC.

The chain is built from TRBV7-8 and TRBJ2-3, with 12 bases fitting TRBD2. Germline loops: CDR1 SGHVS, CDR2 FQNEAQ. The CDR3 totals 16 residues. With 5 bases clipped from V and 4 bases from J, the junction kept 7 bases outside the gene matches. CDR3: CASSHQTSGGPDTQYF. CDR3 DNA sequence: TGTGCCAGCAGCCATCAGACTAGCGGGGGTCCAGATACGCAGTATTTT.

The V and J genes are TRBV19 and TRBJ1-4; TRBD1 might be the D (5 bases). CDR1 LNHDA and CDR2 SQIVND come from the germline V gene (reference sequence). The CDR3 spans 13 residues. Trimming took 5 bases from V and 8 from J, leaving 12 bases between them. The CDR3 reads CASSPGGGEKLFF. CDR3 DNA: TGTGCCAGTAGTCCCGGGGGTGGCGAAAAACTGTTTTTT.

The CDR3 spells CASSIWGSGNTIYF. In nucleotides, the CDR3 is TGTGCCAGTAGTATATGGGGATCCGGAAACACCATATATTTT. The chain combines TRBV19 with TRBJ1-3; no reliable D call. This CDR3 has 14 residues. Germline CDR1 LNHDA, CDR2 SQIVND (reference sequence). V lost 2 bases and J lost 4, with 9 bases in between.

A note on this clone: Other DNA sequences within the sample encode an identical CDR3. This chain links TRBV5-1 with TRBJ1-4; tentative D call: TRBD1 (6 bases). CDR3 size: 15 residues. Between the trimmed V and J ends, which lost 0 bases and 5 bases, there was a span of 11 bases. Germline CDR1 reads SGHRS; CDR2 reads YFSETQ. Here the CDR3 DNA reads TGCGCCAGCAGCTTGGTCGGGGGGCTAAATGAAAAACTGTTTTTT. Translating it yields CASSLVGGLNEKLFF.

V usage is TRBV19 and J usage is TRBJ2-1; 8 bases agree with TRBD1. V was clipped by 3 bases and J by 9 bases; unmatched bases: 10. Germline V gives CDR1 LNHDA, CDR2 SQIVND (reference sequence). The CDR3 has 15 residues. This CDR3 reads CASSIFGQGAAEQFF. CDR3 coding DNA: TGTGCCAGTAGTATCTTTGGGCAGGGGGCGGCTGAGCAGTTCTTC.